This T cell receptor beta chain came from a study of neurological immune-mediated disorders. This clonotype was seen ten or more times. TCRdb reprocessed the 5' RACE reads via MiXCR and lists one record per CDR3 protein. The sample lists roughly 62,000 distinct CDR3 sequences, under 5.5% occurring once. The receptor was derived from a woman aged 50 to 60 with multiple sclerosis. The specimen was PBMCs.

In DNA, the CDR3 is TGCGCCAGCAGCCAAGGGGACTCCGATGCCCTCAATGAGCAGTTCTTC. It encodes CASSQGDSDALNEQFF. The chain combines TRBV4-1 with TRBJ2-1; D is perhaps TRBD2 (6 bases). The CDR3 is made up of 16 amino acids. Germline V gives CDR1 MGHRA, CDR2 YSYEKL. Trimming took 1 base from V and 6 from J, leaving 16 bases between them.